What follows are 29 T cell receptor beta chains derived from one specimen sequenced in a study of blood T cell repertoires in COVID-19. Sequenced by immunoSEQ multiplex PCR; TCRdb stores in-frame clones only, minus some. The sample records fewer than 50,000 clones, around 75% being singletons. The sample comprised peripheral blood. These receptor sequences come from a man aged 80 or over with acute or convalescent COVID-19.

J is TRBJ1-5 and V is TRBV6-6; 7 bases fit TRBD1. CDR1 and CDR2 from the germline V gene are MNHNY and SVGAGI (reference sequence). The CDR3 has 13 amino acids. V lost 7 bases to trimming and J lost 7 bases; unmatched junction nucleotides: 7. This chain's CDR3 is CASTPDRRQPQHF. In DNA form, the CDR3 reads TGTGCCAGCACCCCGGACAGGAGACAGCCCCAGCATTTT.

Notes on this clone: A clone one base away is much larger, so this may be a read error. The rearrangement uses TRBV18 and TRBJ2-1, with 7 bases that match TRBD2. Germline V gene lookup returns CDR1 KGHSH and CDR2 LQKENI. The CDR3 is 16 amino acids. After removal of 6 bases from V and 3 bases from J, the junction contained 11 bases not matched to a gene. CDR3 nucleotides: TGTGCCAGCTCCCTCCTAGGCGGGAGAAGCTACAATGAGCAGTTCTTC. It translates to CASSLLGGRSYNEQFF. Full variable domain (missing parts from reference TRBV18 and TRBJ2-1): NAGVMQNPRHLVRRRGQEARLRCSPMKGHSHVYWYRQLPEEGLKFMVYLQKENIIDESGMPKERFSAEFPKEGPSILRIQQVVRGDSAAYFCASSLLGGRSYNEQFFGPGTRLTVL.

The chain's CDR3 is CAPFKTSGRALGTGELFF. DNA of the CDR3: TGTGCCCCTTTCAAGACTAGCGGGAGGGCCTTGGGCACCGGGGAGCTGTTTTTT. The V call is TRBV7-2, the J call TRBJ2-2, with 14 bases fitting TRBD2. The CDR3 length is 18 residues. Germline trimming cut 11 bases from V and 4 bases from J; bases unmatched to any gene: 15. CDR1 SGHTA and CDR2 FQGNSA come from the germline V gene.

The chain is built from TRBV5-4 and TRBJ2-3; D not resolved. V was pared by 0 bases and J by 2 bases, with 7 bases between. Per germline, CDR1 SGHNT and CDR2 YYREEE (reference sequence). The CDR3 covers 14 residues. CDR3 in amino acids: CASSLGLNTDTQYF. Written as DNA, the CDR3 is TGTGCCAGCAGCTTGGGACTCAACACAGATACGCAGTATTTT.

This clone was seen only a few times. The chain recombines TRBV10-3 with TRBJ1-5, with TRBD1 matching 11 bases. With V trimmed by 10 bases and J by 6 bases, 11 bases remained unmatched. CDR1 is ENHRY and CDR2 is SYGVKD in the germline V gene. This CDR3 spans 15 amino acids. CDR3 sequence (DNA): TGTGCCACGGAAGTAGGACAGGGGGCTATTCAGCCCCAGCATTTT. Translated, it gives CATEVGQGAIQPQHF.

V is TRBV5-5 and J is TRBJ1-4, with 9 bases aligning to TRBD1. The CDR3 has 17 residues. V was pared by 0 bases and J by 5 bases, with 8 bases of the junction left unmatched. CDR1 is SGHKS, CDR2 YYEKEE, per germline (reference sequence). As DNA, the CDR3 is TGTGCCAGCAGCTTGGTATCGGGACAGGGCCCCAATGAAAAACTGTTTTTT. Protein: CASSLVSGQGPNEKLFF.

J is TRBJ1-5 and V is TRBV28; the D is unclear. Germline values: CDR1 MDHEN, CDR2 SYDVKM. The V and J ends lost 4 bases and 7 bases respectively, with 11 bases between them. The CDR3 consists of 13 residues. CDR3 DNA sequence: TGTGCCAGCAGTTCCCCTTCGGGGCAGCCCCAGCATTTT. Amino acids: CASSSPSGQPQHF.

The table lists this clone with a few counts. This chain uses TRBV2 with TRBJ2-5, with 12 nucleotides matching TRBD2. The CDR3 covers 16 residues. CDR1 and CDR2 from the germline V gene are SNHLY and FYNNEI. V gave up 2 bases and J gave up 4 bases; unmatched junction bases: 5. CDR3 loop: CASSEPQGLAGETQYF. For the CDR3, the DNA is TGTGCCAGCAGTGAACCACAGGGACTAGCGGGAGAGACCCAGTACTTC.

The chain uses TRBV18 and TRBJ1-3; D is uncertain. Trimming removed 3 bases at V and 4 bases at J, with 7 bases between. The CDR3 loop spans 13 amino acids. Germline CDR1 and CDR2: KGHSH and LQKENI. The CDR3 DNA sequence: TGTGCCAGCTCACCTTCCGTAGGAAACACCATATATTTT. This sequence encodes CASSPSVGNTIYF.

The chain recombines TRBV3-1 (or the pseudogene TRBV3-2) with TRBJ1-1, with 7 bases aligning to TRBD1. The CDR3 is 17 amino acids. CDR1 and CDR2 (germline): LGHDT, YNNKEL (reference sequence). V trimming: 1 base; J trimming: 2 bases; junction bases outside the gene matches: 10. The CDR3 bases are TGTGCCAGCAGCCAAGCTCGTCTGACAGGGTCAAACACTGAAGCTTTCTTT. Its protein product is CASSQARLTGSNTEAFF.

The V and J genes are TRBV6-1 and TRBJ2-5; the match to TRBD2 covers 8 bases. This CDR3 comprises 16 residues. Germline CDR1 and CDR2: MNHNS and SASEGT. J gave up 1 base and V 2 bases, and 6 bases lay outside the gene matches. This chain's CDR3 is CASSELTGGPQETQYF. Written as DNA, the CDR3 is TGTGCCAGCAGTGAATTAACGGGAGGGCCCCAAGAGACCCAGTACTTC.

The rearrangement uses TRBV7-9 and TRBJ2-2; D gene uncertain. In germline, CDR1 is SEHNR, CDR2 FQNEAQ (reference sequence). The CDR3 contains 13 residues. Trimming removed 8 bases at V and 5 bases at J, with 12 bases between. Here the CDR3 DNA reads TGTGCCAGCGGCCCAGAACAGACCGGGGAGCTGTTTTTT. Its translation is CASGPEQTGELFF.

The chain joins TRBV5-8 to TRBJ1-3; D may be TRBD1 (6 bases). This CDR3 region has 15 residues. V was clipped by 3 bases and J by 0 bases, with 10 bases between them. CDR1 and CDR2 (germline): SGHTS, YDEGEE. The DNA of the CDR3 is TGTGCCAGCAGCTCAGACAGGTACTCTGGAAACACCATATATTTT. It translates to CASSSDRYSGNTIYF.

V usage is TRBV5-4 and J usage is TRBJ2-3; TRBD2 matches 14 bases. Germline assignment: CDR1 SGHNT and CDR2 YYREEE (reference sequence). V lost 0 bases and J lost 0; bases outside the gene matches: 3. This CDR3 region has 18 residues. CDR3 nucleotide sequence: TGTGCCAGCAGCTTGGGGACTAGCGGGAGGAGGAGCACAGATACGCAGTATTTT. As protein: CASSLGTSGRRSTDTQYF. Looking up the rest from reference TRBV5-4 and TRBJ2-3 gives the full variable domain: ETGVTQSPTHLIKTRGQQVTLRCSSQSGHNTVSWYQQALGQGPQFIFQYYREEENGRGNFPPRFSGLQFPNYSSELNVNALELDDSALYLCASSLGTSGRRSTDTQYFGPGTRLTVL.

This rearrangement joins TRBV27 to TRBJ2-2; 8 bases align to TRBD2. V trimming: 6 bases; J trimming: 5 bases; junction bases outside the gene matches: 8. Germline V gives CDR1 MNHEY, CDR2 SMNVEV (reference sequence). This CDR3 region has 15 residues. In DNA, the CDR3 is TGTGCCAGCAGCCCAGCGGGAGCGGGGACCGGGGAGCTGTTTTTT. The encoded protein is CASSPAGAGTGELFF.

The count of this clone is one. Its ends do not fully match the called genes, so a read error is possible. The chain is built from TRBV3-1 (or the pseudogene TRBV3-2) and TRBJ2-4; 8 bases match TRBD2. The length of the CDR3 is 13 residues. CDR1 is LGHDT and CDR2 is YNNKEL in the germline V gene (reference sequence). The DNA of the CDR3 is TGTGCCAGCAGCCAAGGTAACGGGAGGGCCGTCACCTTC. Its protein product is CASSQGNGRAVTF.

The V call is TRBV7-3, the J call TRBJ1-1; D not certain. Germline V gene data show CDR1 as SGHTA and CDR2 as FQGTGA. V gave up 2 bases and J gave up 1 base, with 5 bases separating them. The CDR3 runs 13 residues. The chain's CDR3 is CASSLGQNTEAFF. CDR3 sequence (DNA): TGTGCCAGCAGCTTAGGGCAGAACACTGAAGCTTTCTTT.

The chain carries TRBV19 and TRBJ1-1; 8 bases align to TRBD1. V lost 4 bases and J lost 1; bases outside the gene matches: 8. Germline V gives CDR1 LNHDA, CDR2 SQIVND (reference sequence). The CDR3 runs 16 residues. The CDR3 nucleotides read TGTGCCAGTAGTACACGCTGGGACAGGAGGAACACTGAAGCTTTCTTT. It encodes CASSTRWDRRNTEAFF.

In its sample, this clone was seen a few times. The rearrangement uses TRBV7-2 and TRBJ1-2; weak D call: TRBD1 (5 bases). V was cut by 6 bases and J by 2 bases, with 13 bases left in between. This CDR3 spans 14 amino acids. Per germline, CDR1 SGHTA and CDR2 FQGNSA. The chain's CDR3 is CASSPTAGNYGYTF. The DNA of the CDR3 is TGTGCCAGCAGTCCTACGGCAGGGAACTATGGCTACACCTTC.

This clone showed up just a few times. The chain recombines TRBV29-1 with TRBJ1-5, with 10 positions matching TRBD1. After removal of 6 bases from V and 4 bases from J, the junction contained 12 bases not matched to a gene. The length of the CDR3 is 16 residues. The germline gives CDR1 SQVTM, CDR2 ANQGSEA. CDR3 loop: CSVEDRGRRRNQPQHF. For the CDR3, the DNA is TGCAGCGTGGAGGACAGGGGGAGAAGGAGAAATCAGCCCCAGCATTTT.

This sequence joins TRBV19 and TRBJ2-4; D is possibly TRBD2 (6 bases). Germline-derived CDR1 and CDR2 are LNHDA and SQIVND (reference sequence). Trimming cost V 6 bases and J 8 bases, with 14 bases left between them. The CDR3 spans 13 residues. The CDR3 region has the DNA TGTGCCAGTAGCGCCCGGGGGAGAGACATTCAGTACTTC. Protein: CASSARGRDIQYF.

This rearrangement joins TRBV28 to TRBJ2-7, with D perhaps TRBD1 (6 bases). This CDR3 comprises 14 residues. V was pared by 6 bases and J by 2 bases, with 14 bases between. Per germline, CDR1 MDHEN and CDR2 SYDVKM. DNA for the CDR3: TGTGCCAGCAGGGTGACAGGCACTCCCTACGAGCAGTACTTC. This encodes CASRVTGTPYEQYF. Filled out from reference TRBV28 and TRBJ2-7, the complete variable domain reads DVKVTQSSRYLVKRTGEKVFLECVQDMDHENMFWYRQDPGLGLRLIYFSYDVKMKEKGDIPEGYSVSREKKERFSLILESASTNQTSMYLCASRVTGTPYEQYFGPGTRLTVT.

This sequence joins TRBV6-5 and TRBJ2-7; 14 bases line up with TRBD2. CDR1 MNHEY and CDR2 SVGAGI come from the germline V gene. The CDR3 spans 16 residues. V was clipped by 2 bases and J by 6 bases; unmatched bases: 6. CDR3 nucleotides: TGTGCCAGCAGTTACGCAGGGACTAGCGGGAGTTTCGAGCAGTACTTC. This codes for CASSYAGTSGSFEQYF.

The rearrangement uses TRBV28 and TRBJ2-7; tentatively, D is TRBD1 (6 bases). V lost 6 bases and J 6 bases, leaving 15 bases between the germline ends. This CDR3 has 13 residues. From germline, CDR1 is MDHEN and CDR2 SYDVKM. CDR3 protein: CASSDTTGTEQYF. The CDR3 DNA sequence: TGTGCCAGCAGCGACACTACAGGGACCGAGCAGTACTTC. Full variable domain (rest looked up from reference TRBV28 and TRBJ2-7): DVKVTQSSRYLVKRTGEKVFLECVQDMDHENMFWYRQDPGLGLRLIYFSYDVKMKEKGDIPEGYSVSREKKERFSLILESASTNQTSMYLCASSDTTGTEQYFGPGTRLTVT.

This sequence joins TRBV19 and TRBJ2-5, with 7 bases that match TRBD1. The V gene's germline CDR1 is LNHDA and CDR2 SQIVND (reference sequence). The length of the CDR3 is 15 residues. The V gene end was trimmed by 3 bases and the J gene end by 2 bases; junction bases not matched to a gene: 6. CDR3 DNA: TGTGCCAGTAGTATCGGGACAGTTCCGCAAGAGACCCAGTACTTC. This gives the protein CASSIGTVPQETQYF.

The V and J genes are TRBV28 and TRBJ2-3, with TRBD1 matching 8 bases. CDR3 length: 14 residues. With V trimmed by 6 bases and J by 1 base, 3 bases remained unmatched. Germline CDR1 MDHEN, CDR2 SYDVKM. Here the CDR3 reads CASSLQGGTDTQYF. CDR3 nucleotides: TGTGCCAGCAGCCTACAGGGGGGCACAGATACGCAGTATTTT.

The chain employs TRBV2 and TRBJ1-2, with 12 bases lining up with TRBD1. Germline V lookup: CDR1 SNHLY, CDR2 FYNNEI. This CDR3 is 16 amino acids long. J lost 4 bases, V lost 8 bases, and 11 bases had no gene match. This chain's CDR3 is CASAARDRGRVYGYTF. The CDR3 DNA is TGTGCCAGCGCCGCAAGGGACAGGGGGCGCGTCTATGGCTACACCTTC.

Written as DNA, the CDR3 is TGTGCCTGGGGGACTAGCGGGTTTTCGGATACGCAGTATTTT. It is translated as CAWGTSGFSDTQYF. The genes are TRBV30 and TRBJ2-3; the match to TRBD2 covers 12 bases. This CDR3 spans 14 amino acids. The germline V gene encodes CDR1 GTSNPN and CDR2 SVGIG (reference sequence). V lost 5 bases to trimming and J lost 6 bases; unmatched junction nucleotides: 6.

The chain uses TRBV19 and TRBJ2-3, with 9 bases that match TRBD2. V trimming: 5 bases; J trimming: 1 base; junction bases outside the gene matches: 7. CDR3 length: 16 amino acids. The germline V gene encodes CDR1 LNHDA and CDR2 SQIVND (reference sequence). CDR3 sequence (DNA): TGTGCCAGTAGTGCTACTAGCGGGCTCCGCACAGATACGCAGTATTTT. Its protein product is CASSATSGLRTDTQYF.